This TCR beta chain was found in a study of CD8 T cells in Susac syndrome. Trimming cost V 6 bases and J 8 bases, with 10 bases left between them. This CDR3 has 12 amino acids. Random hexamers were used to reverse transcribe the RNA input (roughly 0.5 to 1 ug). MiXCR was run by TCRdb on the immunoSEQ multiplex PCR reads, yielding one entry per CDR3 protein. The sample contains 250,000 to 300,000 distinct CDR3 sequences, around 83% of which appear only once. From blood CD8+ and CD4+ T cells, the TCR beta chain was sequenced. The V and J genes are TRBV12-3 or TRBV12-4 and TRBJ2-2; unclear D gene. What was sequenced was CD8+ T cells from PBMCs. This TCR was sampled from a human donor with multiple sclerosis. CDR3 sequence reads: CASSPKRGELFF. The CDR3 DNA reads as TGTGCCAGCAGCCCTAAGCGAGGGGAGCTGTTTTTT.